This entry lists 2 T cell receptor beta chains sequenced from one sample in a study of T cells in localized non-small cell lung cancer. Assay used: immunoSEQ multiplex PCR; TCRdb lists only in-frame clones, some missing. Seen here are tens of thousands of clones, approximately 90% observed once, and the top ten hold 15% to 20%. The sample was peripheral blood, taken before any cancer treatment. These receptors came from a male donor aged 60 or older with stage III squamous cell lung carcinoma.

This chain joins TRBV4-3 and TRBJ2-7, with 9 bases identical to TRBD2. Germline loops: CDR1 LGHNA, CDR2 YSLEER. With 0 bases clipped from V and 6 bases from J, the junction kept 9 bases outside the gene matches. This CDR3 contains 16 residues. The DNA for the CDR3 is TGCGCCAGCAGCCAAGATAGCGGCGGGGGGGCCGGCGAGCAGTACTTC. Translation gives CASSQDSGGGAGEQYF.

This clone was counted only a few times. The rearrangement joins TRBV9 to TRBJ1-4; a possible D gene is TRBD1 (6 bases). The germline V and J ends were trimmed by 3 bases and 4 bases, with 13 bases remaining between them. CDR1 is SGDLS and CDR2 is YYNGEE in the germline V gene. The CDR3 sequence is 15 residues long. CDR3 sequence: CASSGRGGSNEKLFF. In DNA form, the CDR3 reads TGTGCCAGCAGCGGCCGAGGGGGAAGTAATGAAAAACTGTTTTTT.